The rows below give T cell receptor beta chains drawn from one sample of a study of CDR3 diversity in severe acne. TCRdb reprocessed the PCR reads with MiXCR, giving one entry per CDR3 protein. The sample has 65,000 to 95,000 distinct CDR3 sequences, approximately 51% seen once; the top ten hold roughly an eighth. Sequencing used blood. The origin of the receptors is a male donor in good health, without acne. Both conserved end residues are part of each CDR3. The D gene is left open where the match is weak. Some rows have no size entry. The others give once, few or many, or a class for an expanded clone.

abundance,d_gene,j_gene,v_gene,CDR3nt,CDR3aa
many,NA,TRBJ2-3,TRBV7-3,TGTGCCAGCAGCTTCCGGACCCCCGGAGCGTCCACAGATACGCAGTATTTT,CASSFRTPGASTDTQYF
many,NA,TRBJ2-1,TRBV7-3,TGTGCCAGCAGCTCGATAGGGGGGCATGAGCAGTTCTTC,CASSSIGGHEQFF
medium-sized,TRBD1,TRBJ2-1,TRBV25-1,TGTGCCAGCGGACAGGGGGAGAGTGAGCAGTTCTTC,CASGQGESEQFF
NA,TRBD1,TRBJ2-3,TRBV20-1,TGCAGTGCTAGAGATTGGGAGGGACAGGGGATAGATACGCAGTATTTT,CSARDWEGQGIDTQYF
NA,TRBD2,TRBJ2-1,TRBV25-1,TGTGCCAGCAGTGATGGGGGACTAGCGGGAGTAATCCCACACAATGAGCAGTTCTTC,CASSDGGLAGVIPHNEQFF
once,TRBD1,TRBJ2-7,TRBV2,TGTGCCAGCAGTACCGAGGGACAGGGGTTTCACGAGCAGTACTTC,CASSTEGQGFHEQYF
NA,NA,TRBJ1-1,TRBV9,TGTGCCAGCACCCCCAGAGCGGGGAACACTGAAGCTTTCTTT,CASTPRAGNTEAFF
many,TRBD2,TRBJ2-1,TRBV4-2,TGTGCCAGCAGGAGCGGTCTAGCGGGGGGGGTTGAGCAGTTCTTC,CASRSGLAGGVEQFF
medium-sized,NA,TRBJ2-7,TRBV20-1,TGCAGTGCAACGGACTACGAGCAGTACTTC,CSATDYEQYF
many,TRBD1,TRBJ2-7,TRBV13,TGTGCCAGCAGCTCAACTAATGGACAGGGCGGCTCCTACGAGCAGTACTTC,CASSSTNGQGGSYEQYF
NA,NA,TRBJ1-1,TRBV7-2,TGTGCCAGCAGCTTAACAGGAGGCACTGAAGCTTTCTTT,CASSLTGGTEAFF
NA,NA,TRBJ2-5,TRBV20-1,TGCAGCACCAGGGATTGGGTGGGGACCCAGTACTTC,CSTRDWVGTQYF
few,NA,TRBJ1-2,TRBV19,TGTGCCAGTAGTATTGTCCCTACAGGGTACTATGGCTACACCTTC,CASSIVPTGYYGYTF
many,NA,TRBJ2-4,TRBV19,TGTGCCAGTAGTATACCAGGGGAAAACATTCAGTACTTC,CASSIPGENIQYF
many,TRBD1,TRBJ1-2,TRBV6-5,TGTGCCAGCAGTTACTCACAGGGACAGGGTGGGGTTCCCTGGGGCTACACCTTC,CASSYSQGQGGVPWGYTF
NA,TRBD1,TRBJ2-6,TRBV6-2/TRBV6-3,TGTGCCAGCAGTTATCAGGGGGCTGGGGCCAACGTCCTGACTTTC,CASSYQGAGANVLTF
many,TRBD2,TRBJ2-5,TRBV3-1,TGTGCCAGCAGCCACGGAGTGGGCGGGAGGGTAGGGGAGACCCAGTACTTC,CASSHGVGGRVGETQYF
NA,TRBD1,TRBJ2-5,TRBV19,TGTGCCAGTAGTATCAGGGGACAGGGACCCTGGGAGACCCAGTACTTC,CASSIRGQGPWETQYF
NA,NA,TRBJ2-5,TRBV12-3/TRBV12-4,TGTGCCAGCAGTTTTGATGCGTCCGGGACCCAGTACTTC,CASSFDASGTQYF
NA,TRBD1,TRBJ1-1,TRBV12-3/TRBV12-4,TGTGCCAGCAGTCAGTCAGGGGGAGGTACTGAAGCTTTCTTT,CASSQSGGGTEAFF
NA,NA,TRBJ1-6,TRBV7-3,NA,CASSFYICSAMRQGANSPLHF
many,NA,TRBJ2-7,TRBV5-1,TGCGCCAGCAGCTTGGGTGGGTATAGCCGGGCGGACGAGTACTTC,CASSLGGYSRADEYF
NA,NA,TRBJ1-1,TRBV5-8,TGTGCCAGCAGCTTGGGGGGCACTTTGGGTTTCTTT,CASSLGGTLGFF